The 32 T cell receptor beta chains in this list originate from one sample, sequenced in a study of response to subunit inactivated influenza vaccine. TCRdb reprocessed the RT-PCR reads with MiXCR, giving one entry per CDR3 protein. The profile shows over 750,000 distinct CDR3 sequences, 20% to 25% of them singletons. Sequenced material: PBMCs from blood, taken about 5 days after vaccination. These receptors were collected from a man aged 50-59 years who received an inactivated influenza vaccine.

This chain connects TRBV18 to TRBJ2-4; D unclear. This CDR3 is 15 amino acids long. Germline V gives CDR1 KGHSH, CDR2 LQKENI. V was clipped by 3 bases and J by 4 bases, with 13 bases between them. The CDR3 loop reads CASSPERRRKNIQYF. Written as DNA, the CDR3 is TGTGCCAGCTCACCTGAACGGAGAAGAAAAAACATTCAGTACTTC.

The chain recombines TRBV6-1 with TRBJ2-7; 9 bases are shared with TRBD1. V gave up 6 bases and J gave up 4 bases; unmatched junction bases: 4. The CDR3 extends over 13 amino acids. Germline lookup yields CDR1 MNHNS and CDR2 SASEGT. The CDR3 bases are TGTGCCAGCAGAAGGGACAGGGTTTACGAGCAGTACTTC. It translates to CASRRDRVYEQYF.

This clonotype was observed a single time. CDR3 DNA: TGTGCCAGCAGCTCCAGGGGGCATGGAGAGACCCAGTACTTC. Amino acid sequence: CASSSRGHGETQYF. The V gene is TRBV25-1, the J gene TRBJ2-5; 8 positions agree with TRBD1. CDR1 MGHDK and CDR2 SYGVNS come from the germline V gene. After removal of 6 bases from V and 4 bases from J, the junction contained 7 bases not matched to a gene. The CDR3 consists of 14 residues. Based on the CDR3 plus reference TRBV25-1 and TRBJ2-5, the full variable domain is EADIYQTPRYLVIGTGKKITLECSQTMGHDKMYWYQQDPGMELHLIHYSYGVNSTEKGDLSSESTVSRIRTEHFPLTLESARPSHTSQYLCASSSRGHGETQYFGPGTRLLVL.

This sequence joins TRBV20-1 and TRBJ2-7; 8 bases line up with TRBD1. This CDR3 has 13 residues. Looked up from germline, CDR1 is DFQATT and CDR2 is SNEGSKA (reference sequence). The V segment lost 4 bases and the J segment 2 bases; nucleotides outside the gene matches: 4. The CDR3 loop reads CSAKLQGAYEQYF. Written as DNA, the CDR3 is TGCAGTGCTAAACTACAGGGGGCCTACGAGCAGTACTTC.

This clonotype has just a few counts. The CDR3 DNA reads TGTGCCAGCAGCTTTCAGGGGGGCGGGGAGCTGTTTTTT. Protein sequence: CASSFQGGGELFF. V usage is TRBV5-5 and J usage is TRBJ2-2; possible D gene TRBD1, 7 bases. Trimming stripped 2 bases from V and 7 bases from J, with 9 bases between. The CDR3 consists of 13 residues. Germline V CDR1 and CDR2: SGHKS, YYEKEE (reference sequence).

About this clonotype: The junction and the germline gene differ at one end; a read error may be behind it. The chain couples TRBV5-1 to TRBJ2-7; 7 bases line up with TRBD1. The CDR3 length is 15 residues. Germline CDR1 is SGHRS and CDR2 is YFSETQ. The chain's CDR3 is CASSLDWGGEKGATF. The CDR3 bases are TGCGCCAGCAGCTTGGACTGGGGCGGTGAGAAGGGGGCCACCTTC.

This clonotype was seen repeatedly, ten times or more. The chain couples TRBV5-1 to TRBJ2-6, with 7 positions matching TRBD2. Trimming cost V 3 bases and J 0 bases; bases outside gene matches: 3. The length of the CDR3 is 16 residues. The V gene's germline CDR1 is SGHRS and CDR2 YFSETQ. CDR3: CASSWEGRSGANVLTF. CDR3 bases: TGCGCCAGCAGCTGGGAGGGACGCTCTGGGGCCAACGTCCTGACTTTC. The full variable domain, completed using reference TRBV5-1 and TRBJ2-6, is KAGVTQTPRYLIKTRGQQVTLSCSPISGHRSVSWYQQTPGQGLQFLFEYFSETQRNKGNFPGRFSGRQFSNSRSEMNVSTLELGDSALYLCASSWEGRSGANVLTFGAGSRLTVL.

The J gene is TRBJ1-1, the V gene TRBV6-5, with a weak D call TRBD1 (5 bases). The germline V gene encodes CDR1 MNHEY and CDR2 SVGAGI. The ends were cut back, 2 bases at V and 2 bases at J, with 9 bases in the middle. The CDR3 is made up of 14 amino acids. CDR3 amino acids: CASSYLGGNTEAFF. In DNA form, the CDR3 reads TGTGCCAGCAGTTACCTTGGGGGAAACACTGAAGCTTTCTTT.

This clonotype was picked up a small number of times. CDR3 sequence: CASATGIEQYF. CDR3 DNA: TGTGCCAGCGCGACAGGGATCGAGCAGTACTTC. The chain has TRBV2 and TRBJ2-7; 7 bases are a match to TRBD1. Per germline, CDR1 SNHLY and CDR2 FYNNEI. This CDR3 region has 11 residues. The junction had 4 bases not matched to a gene; V was cut back by 8 bases and J by 6 bases.

The sample holds a few counts of this clonotype. V usage is TRBV4-2 and J usage is TRBJ2-3; 7 positions match TRBD2. CDR1 and CDR2 from the germline V gene are LGHNA and YNFKEQ. The length of the CDR3 is 17 residues. Germline trimming cut 4 bases from V and 2 bases from J; bases unmatched to any gene: 12. CDR3 sequence reads: CASSRGGGEHYTDTQYF. The CDR3 DNA reads TGTGCCAGCAGCCGGGGGGGTGGCGAGCACTACACAGATACGCAGTATTTT.

In this sample, this clonotype turned up a few times. The chain is built from TRBV27 and TRBJ2-2; D might be TRBD2 (5 bases). This CDR3 has 14 amino acids. V dropped 2 bases and J dropped 6 bases, with 10 bases sitting between them. Germline lookup yields CDR1 MNHEY and CDR2 SMNVEV (reference sequence). CDR3 protein: CASSLNGIAGELFF. The DNA for the CDR3 is TGTGCCAGCAGTTTAAACGGGATCGCCGGGGAGCTGTTTTTT.

V and J are TRBV6-1 and TRBJ2-1; TRBD2 aligns across 13 bases. This CDR3 region has 16 residues. In germline, CDR1 is MNHNS, CDR2 SASEGT. Germline trimming cut 3 bases from V and 2 bases from J; bases unmatched to any gene: 1. The CDR3 nucleotides read TGTGCCAGCAGTGACGGGACTAGCGGGGCCTACAATGAGCAGTTCTTC. As protein: CASSDGTSGAYNEQFF.

The gene calls are TRBV30 and TRBJ2-1; D is ambiguous. Germline assignment: CDR1 GTSNPN and CDR2 SVGIG (reference sequence). V gave up 0 bases and J gave up 5 bases, with 8 bases separating them. This CDR3 region has 13 residues. The CDR3 DNA follows: TGTGCCTGGAGTGTAAGCTTTGACAATGAGCAGTTCTTC. Its translation: CAWSVSFDNEQFF.

This clonotype was seen only a few times. The rearrangement uses TRBV10-3 and TRBJ2-2; 8 bases agree with TRBD1. CDR3 size: 15 residues. V gave up 3 bases and J gave up 6 bases; unmatched junction bases: 6. From germline, CDR1 is ENHRY and CDR2 SYGVKD. CDR3 loop: CAISEAGQGSGELFF. CDR3 coding DNA: TGTGCCATCAGTGAAGCTGGACAGGGTTCCGGGGAGCTGTTTTTT.

On this clonotype: The junction differs from germline at one of its ends, possibly a read error. The chain recombines TRBV29-1 with TRBJ1-1; D might be TRBD1 (6 bases). Germline CDR1 SQVTM, CDR2 ANQGSEA. The CDR3 consists of 11 residues. This CDR3 reads CGGGMNTEAFF. The DNA for the CDR3 is TGTGGAGGGGGGATGAACACTGAAGCTTTCTTT.

This clonotype was seen more than once but under ten times. This rearrangement joins TRBV10-3 to TRBJ2-2, with 8 bases identical to TRBD2. Trimming cost V 9 bases and J 4 bases; bases outside gene matches: 10. Germline V gives CDR1 ENHRY, CDR2 SYGVKD. The length of the CDR3 is 15 residues. CDR3 sequence reads: CAMRVAGSSTGELFF. The CDR3 DNA reads as TGTGCCATGCGAGTAGCGGGGTCGTCCACCGGGGAGCTGTTTTTT.

This clonotype was counted a few times. A single base separates this from a much larger clone, so it may be a read error. The rearrangement links TRBV7-9 to TRBJ2-7; 7 bases are shared with TRBD1. Germline trimming cut 5 bases from V and 2 bases from J; bases unmatched to any gene: 3. The CDR3 covers 13 residues. The germline V gene has CDR1 SEHNR and CDR2 FQNEAQ (reference sequence). This CDR3 reads CASSDRATYEQYF. In DNA form, the CDR3 reads TGTGCCAGCAGCGACAGGGCCACCTACGAGCAGTACTTC.

This clonotype was detected a few times. The V call is TRBV10-3, the J call TRBJ2-3; D possibly corresponds to TRBD2 (6 bases). This CDR3 is built from 16 residues. The V and J ends lost 4 bases and 0 bases respectively, with 14 bases between them. CDR1 and CDR2 from the germline V gene are ENHRY and SYGVKD. CDR3 sequence: CAISGGSGDSTDTQYF. The CDR3 bases are TGTGCCATCAGTGGGGGATCGGGGGATAGCACAGATACGCAGTATTTT.

This clonotype was seen only a few times. The chain joins TRBV6-1 to TRBJ1-1; 7 bases map to TRBD1. Unmatched junction bases numbered 7, after V lost 7 bases and J lost 2 bases. Germline V gene sequence: CDR1 MNHNS, CDR2 SASEGT. The CDR3 is made up of 14 amino acids. Here the CDR3 reads CASTSQGGNTEAFF. The CDR3 DNA reads as TGTGCCAGCACCTCCCAGGGGGGTAACACTGAAGCTTTCTTT.

This rearrangement joins TRBV4-3 to TRBJ2-7, with D unclear. The V and J ends lost 2 bases and 0 bases respectively, with 8 bases between them. Germline V gene data show CDR1 as LGHNA and CDR2 as YSLEER. The CDR3 sequence is 14 residues long. The CDR3 DNA reads as TGCGCCAGCAGCCAATTAATGGGCTCCTACGAGCAGTACTTC. This translates into CASSQLMGSYEQYF.

The rearrangement uses TRBV25-1 and TRBJ2-7; perhaps TRBD1 as D (6 bases). CDR1 and CDR2 (germline): MGHDK, SYGVNS. The ends were cut back, 3 bases at V and 1 base at J, with 19 bases in the middle. The CDR3 runs to 17 residues. The CDR3 nucleotides are TGTGCCAGCAGTGACTCGTACAGGGTAGGGACATCCTACGAGCAGTACTTC. This sequence encodes CASSDSYRVGTSYEQYF.

This rearrangement joins TRBV20-1 to TRBJ2-7; D could derive from TRBD1 or TRBD2 (5 bases each). V lost 3 bases and J lost 6, with 9 bases in between. CDR3 length: 11 amino acids. Looked up from germline, CDR1 is DFQATT and CDR2 is SNEGSKA (reference sequence). In DNA form, the CDR3 reads TGCAGTGCTAGGGGGGTCCCCGAGCAGTACTTC. The encoded protein is CSARGVPEQYF.

This clonotype showed up just a few times. The chain carries TRBV18 and TRBJ2-5; no clear D gene. Looked up from germline, CDR1 is KGHSH and CDR2 is LQKENI. The V end was cut by 2 bases, the J end by 3 bases, with 7 bases between. The CDR3 is 13 residues long. The CDR3 coding sequence is TGTGCCAGCTCACCAGTCCCCGAAGAGACCCAGTACTTC. Protein: CASSPVPEETQYF.

The chain links TRBV20-1 to TRBJ2-2; 7 bases align to TRBD1. CDR3 size: 13 residues. J lost 1 base, V lost 5 bases, and 1 base had no gene match. Per germline, CDR1 DFQATT and CDR2 SNEGSKA (reference sequence). As DNA, the CDR3 is TGCAGTGCTGGGGACAGGAACACCGGGGAGCTGTTTTTT. This translates into CSAGDRNTGELFF.

This clonotype was counted only a few times. The CDR3 is CSAGSSYEQYF. CDR3 DNA: TGCAGCGCCGGAAGTTCCTACGAGCAGTACTTC. The chain combines TRBV29-1 with TRBJ2-7; no firm D call. This CDR3 has 11 amino acids. Trimming stripped 7 bases from V and 1 base from J, with 8 bases between. From germline, CDR1 is SQVTM and CDR2 ANQGSEA.

This chain connects TRBV20-1 to TRBJ2-7; 10 nucleotides align to TRBD2. CDR1 is DFQATT, CDR2 SNEGSKA, per germline (reference sequence). The CDR3 contains 14 residues. Unmatched junction bases numbered 5, after V lost 6 bases and J lost 0 bases. The CDR3 region has the DNA TGCAGTGCAACGGGACTAGCGATCTCCTACGAGCAGTACTTC. Its translation: CSATGLAISYEQYF.

This chain links TRBV20-1 with TRBJ2-7; TRBD1 matches 7 bases. Trimming removed 1 base from V and 3 bases from J; junction bases left unmatched: 9. This CDR3 is built from 15 residues. CDR1 and CDR2 (germline): DFQATT, SNEGSKA (reference sequence). The CDR3 nucleotides read TGCAGTGCTAGAGGTCGGGGTCAGGGGGTCTACGAGCAGTACTTC. Residues: CSARGRGQGVYEQYF.

This clonotype has a handful of counts. The chain is built from TRBV12-3 or TRBV12-4 and TRBJ1-5, with D uncertain. V was clipped by 6 bases and J by 11 bases, with 20 bases between them. This CDR3 has 14 amino acids. The CDR3 spells CASSPRSAKSAQHF. CDR3 in DNA: TGTGCCAGCAGCCCTAGGTCGGCGAAATCCGCCCAGCATTTT.

The gene calls are TRBV6-2 or TRBV6-3 and TRBJ2-5, with a weak D call TRBD2 (5 bases). Between the trimmed V and J ends, which lost 9 bases and 7 bases, there was a span of 15 bases. This CDR3 has 12 amino acids. Germline V gene data show CDR1 as MNHEY and CDR2 as SVGEGT. The CDR3 DNA follows: TGTGCCAGTGGACGGGAACTCCCGACCCAGTACTTC. Translating it yields CASGRELPTQYF.

The chain combines TRBV28 with TRBJ1-2; the D gene is possibly TRBD1 (6 bases). The CDR3 spans 15 residues. V was trimmed by 8 bases and J by 3 bases, leaving 19 bases between them. CDR1 and CDR2 (germline): MDHEN, SYDVKM. The CDR3 DNA follows: TGTGCCAGCGCAGAAACAGGGAAGGGGGACTATGGCTACACCTTC. Translating it yields CASAETGKGDYGYTF.

V usage is TRBV29-1 and J usage is TRBJ2-3; D may correspond to TRBD1 or TRBD2 (6 bases each). The CDR3 extends over 16 amino acids. The V end lost 4 bases, the J end lost 3 bases, and 20 bases lay between the germline ends. Germline CDR1 SQVTM, CDR2 ANQGSEA. This CDR3 is CSVGGGSGGGTDTQYF. The CDR3 nucleotides are TGCAGCGTTGGGGGTGGGTCAGGAGGGGGAACAGATACGCAGTATTTT.

As DNA, the CDR3 is TGTGCCAGCAGCTTGGGGGCGGACGAGCAGTACTTC. Its protein product is CASSLGADEQYF. The chain combines TRBV11-2 with TRBJ2-7; D is possibly TRBD1 (6 bases). CDR3 length equals 12 residues. V shed 3 bases and J shed 5 bases, with 8 bases lying between them. The V gene's germline CDR1 is SGHAT and CDR2 FQNNGV.